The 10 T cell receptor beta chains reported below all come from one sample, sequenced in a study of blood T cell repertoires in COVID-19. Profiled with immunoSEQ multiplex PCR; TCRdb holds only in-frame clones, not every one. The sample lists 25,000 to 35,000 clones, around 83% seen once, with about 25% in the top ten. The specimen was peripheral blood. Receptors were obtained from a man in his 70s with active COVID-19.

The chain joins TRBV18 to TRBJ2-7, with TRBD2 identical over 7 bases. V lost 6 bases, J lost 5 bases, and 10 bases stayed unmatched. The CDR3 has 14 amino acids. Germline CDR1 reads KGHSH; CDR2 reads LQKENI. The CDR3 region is CASSPSGRTNEQYF. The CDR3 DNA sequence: TGTGCCAGCTCGCCCTCCGGGAGGACCAACGAGCAGTACTTC.

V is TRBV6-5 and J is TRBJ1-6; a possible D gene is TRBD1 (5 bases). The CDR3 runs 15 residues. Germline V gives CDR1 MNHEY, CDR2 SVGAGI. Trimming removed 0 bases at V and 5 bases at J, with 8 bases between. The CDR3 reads CASSYSAGNNSPLHF. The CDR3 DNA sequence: TGTGCCAGCAGTTACTCGGCAGGGAATAATTCACCCCTCCACTTT.

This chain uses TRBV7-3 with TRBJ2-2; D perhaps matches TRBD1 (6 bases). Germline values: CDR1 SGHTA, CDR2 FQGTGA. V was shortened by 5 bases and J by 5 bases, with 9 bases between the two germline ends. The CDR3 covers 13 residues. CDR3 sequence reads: CASSIQGTGELFF. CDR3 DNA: TGTGCCAGCAGCATACAGGGTACCGGGGAGCTGTTTTTT.

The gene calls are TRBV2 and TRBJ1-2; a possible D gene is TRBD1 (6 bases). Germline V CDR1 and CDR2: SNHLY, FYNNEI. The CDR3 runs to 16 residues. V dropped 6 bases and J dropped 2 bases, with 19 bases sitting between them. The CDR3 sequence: CASSLEGVLNNYGYTF. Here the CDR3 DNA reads TGTGCCAGCAGCCTCGAGGGGGTTCTGAACAACTATGGCTACACCTTC.

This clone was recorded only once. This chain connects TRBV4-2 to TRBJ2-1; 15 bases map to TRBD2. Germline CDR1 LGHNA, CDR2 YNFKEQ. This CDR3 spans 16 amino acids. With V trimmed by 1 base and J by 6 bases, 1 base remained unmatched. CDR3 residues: CASSQGTSGRGNEQFF. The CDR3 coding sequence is TGTGCCAGCAGCCAAGGGACTAGCGGGAGGGGCAATGAGCAGTTCTTC.

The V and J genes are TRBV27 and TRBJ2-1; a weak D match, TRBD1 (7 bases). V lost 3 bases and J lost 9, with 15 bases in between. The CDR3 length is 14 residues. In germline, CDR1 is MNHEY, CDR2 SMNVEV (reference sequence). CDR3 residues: CASSFNPGGTEQFF. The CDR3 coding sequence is TGTGCCAGCAGTTTTAATCCAGGGGGGACTGAGCAGTTCTTC.

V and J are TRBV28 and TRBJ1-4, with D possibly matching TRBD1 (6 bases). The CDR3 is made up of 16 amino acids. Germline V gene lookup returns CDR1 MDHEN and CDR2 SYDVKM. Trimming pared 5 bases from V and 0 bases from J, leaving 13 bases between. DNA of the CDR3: TGTGCCAGCAGTCAACTTACAGGGCCAACTAATGAAAAACTGTTTTTT. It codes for CASSQLTGPTNEKLFF.

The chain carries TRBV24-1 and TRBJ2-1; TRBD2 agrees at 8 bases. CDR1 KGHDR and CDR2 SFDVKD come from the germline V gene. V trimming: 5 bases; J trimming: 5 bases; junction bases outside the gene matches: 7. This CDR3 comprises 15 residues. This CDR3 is CATSGSGSGNNEQFF. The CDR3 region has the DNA TGTGCCACCAGTGGAAGCGGGAGTGGAAACAATGAGCAGTTCTTC.

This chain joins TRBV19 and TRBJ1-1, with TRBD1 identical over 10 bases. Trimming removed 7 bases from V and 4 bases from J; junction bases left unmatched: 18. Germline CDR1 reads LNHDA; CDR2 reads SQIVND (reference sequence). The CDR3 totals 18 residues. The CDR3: CASTNPTGGAGSGTEAFF. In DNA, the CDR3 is TGTGCCAGTACCAACCCGACAGGGGGCGCGGGGAGCGGCACTGAAGCTTTCTTT.

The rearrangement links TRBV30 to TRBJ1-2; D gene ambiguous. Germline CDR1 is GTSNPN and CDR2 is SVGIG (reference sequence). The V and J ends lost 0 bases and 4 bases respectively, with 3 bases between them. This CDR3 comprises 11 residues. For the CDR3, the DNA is TGTGCCTGGAGTGTCCGCTATGGCTACACCTTC. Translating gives CAWSVRYGYTF.